One and the same sample provided the 30 T cell receptor beta chains below, sequenced in a study of OX40 agonist ivuxolimab in advanced cancers. TCRdb's copy holds only in-frame clones and misses some; the assay was immunoSEQ multiplex PCR. The sample yields tens of thousands of clones, around 86% seen once. The sequenced sample was CD4+ or CD8+ T cells sorted from blood, obtained in a trial of the OX40 agonist ivuxolimab. These receptors came from an adult with an advanced solid tumor such as melanoma, head and neck, liver or kidney cancer.

CDR3 in amino acids: CAWSVIRGTGYGYTF. CDR3 DNA: TGTGCCTGGAGTGTAATTAGGGGCACGGGCTATGGCTACACCTTC. The V gene is TRBV30, the J gene TRBJ1-2; D is perhaps TRBD1 (5 bases). The germline V gene has CDR1 GTSNPN and CDR2 SVGIG (reference sequence). The CDR3 is 15 residues long. Trimming pared 0 bases from V and 4 bases from J, leaving 15 bases between.

The rearrangement links TRBV5-1 to TRBJ2-1, with 9 bases identical to TRBD2. J gave up 0 bases and V 0 bases, and 1 base lay outside the gene matches. CDR1 and CDR2 from the germline V gene are SGHRS and YFSETQ. CDR3 size: 16 residues. The CDR3 loop is CASSLGSGGSYNEQFF. CDR3 bases: TGCGCCAGCAGCTTGGGTAGCGGGGGCTCCTACAATGAGCAGTTCTTC.

J is TRBJ2-1 and V is TRBV9; D unclear. Trimming removed 0 bases from V and 7 bases from J, with 11 bases in between. Germline V gene data show CDR1 as SGDLS and CDR2 as YYNGEE. The CDR3 has 14 amino acids. CDR3 loop: CASSVESIRNEQFF. The CDR3 coding sequence is TGTGCCAGCAGCGTAGAGTCTATTCGAAATGAGCAGTTCTTC.

Note on this clone: The junction does not match germline at one end; this may be a read error. The rearrangement uses TRBV7-2 and TRBJ1-5; 9 nucleotides line up with TRBD1. This CDR3 region has 15 residues. Germline V lookup: CDR1 SGHTA, CDR2 FQGNSA. CDR3 nucleotide sequence: TGTGCCAGCAGCCTCGGGACAGGGAGGGATCAGCCCCAACATTTT. Translation gives CASSLGTGRDQPQHF. Together with reference TRBV7-2 and TRBJ1-5, the CDR3 gives the full variable domain: GAGVSQSPSNKVTEKGKDVELRCDPISGHTALYWYRQSLGQGLEFLIYFQGNSAPDKSGLPSDRFSAERTGGSVSTLTIQRTQQEDSAVYLCASSLGTGRDQPQHFGDGTRLSIL.

The chain couples TRBV4-2 to TRBJ1-6, with D unresolved. Germline V gene data show CDR1 as LGHNA and CDR2 as YNFKEQ. With 1 base removed from V and 7 bases from J, the gap between germline ends came to 8 bases. The CDR3 spans 14 residues. CDR3 loop: CASSQGGANSPLHF. CDR3 DNA sequence: TGTGCCAGCAGCCAAGGGGGAGCAAATTCACCCCTCCACTTT.

The gene calls are TRBV7-9 and TRBJ1-1; possible D gene TRBD1, 6 bases. V was trimmed by 5 bases and J by 1 base, leaving 14 bases between them. This CDR3 is 15 amino acids long. CDR1 SEHNR and CDR2 FQNEAQ come from the germline V gene (reference sequence). The CDR3 DNA reads TGTGCCAGCAGCATCCAGGGGTTCGGGAACACTGAAGCTTTCTTT. It encodes CASSIQGFGNTEAFF.

This clone was counted only a few times. The V call is TRBV4-2, the J call TRBJ2-7, with 7 bases fitting TRBD2. The CDR3 spans 14 residues. Germline values: CDR1 LGHNA, CDR2 YNFKEQ. Losses at the gene ends were 2 bases for V and 2 bases for J; bases not matched to a gene: 3. The CDR3 DNA reads TGTGCCAGCAGCCAACCCAGCGGGGCCTACGAGCAGTACTTC. Protein sequence: CASSQPSGAYEQYF.

This chain links TRBV29-1 with TRBJ2-7; TRBD1 matches at 10 bases. CDR1 is SQVTM and CDR2 is ANQGSEA in the germline V gene. The length of the CDR3 is 12 residues. V was clipped by 4 bases and J by 6 bases; unmatched bases: 3. This CDR3 reads CSVVGQGSEQYF. The CDR3 DNA is TGCAGCGTTGTGGGACAGGGGTCCGAGCAGTACTTC.

This rearrangement joins TRBV7-9 to TRBJ1-2, with TRBD1 identical over 7 bases. The CDR3 loop spans 16 amino acids. V gave up 1 base and J gave up 2 bases; unmatched junction bases: 7. Germline CDR1 and CDR2: SEHNR and FQNEAQ (reference sequence). Here the CDR3 DNA reads TGTGCCAGCAGCTTAGTTCCAGGGGGAGTGAACTATGGCTACACCTTC. The encoded protein is CASSLVPGGVNYGYTF.

This chain uses TRBV7-2 with TRBJ1-6; the match to TRBD1 covers 8 bases. The V gene's germline CDR1 is SGHTA and CDR2 FQGNSA. Losses at the gene ends were 5 bases for V and 5 bases for J; bases not matched to a gene: 8. There are 16 residues in the CDR3. The CDR3 here is CASSQAGRGHNSPLHF. The CDR3, as DNA: TGTGCCAGCAGCCAGGCGGGCAGGGGGCATAATTCACCCCTCCACTTT. The variable domain in full, with the rest retrieved from reference TRBV7-2 and TRBJ1-6, is GAGVSQSPSNKVTEKGKDVELRCDPISGHTALYWYRQSLGQGLEFLIYFQGNSAPDKSGLPSDRFSAERTGGSVSTLTIQRTQQEDSAVYLCASSQAGRGHNSPLHFGNGTRLTVT.

This chain links TRBV7-6 with TRBJ2-1; 8 bases agree with TRBD2. The CDR3 loop spans 16 amino acids. The germline V gene encodes CDR1 SGHVS and CDR2 FNYEAQ. Trimming took 2 bases from V and 6 from J; bases not matched to a gene: 9. CDR3 nucleotide sequence: TGTGCCAGCAGCTTAACGGGGGGGAAGGTGAGCAATGAGCAGTTCTTC. This gives the protein CASSLTGGKVSNEQFF.

The J gene is TRBJ1-5, the V gene TRBV19; perhaps TRBD1 as D (5 bases). The V end was cut by 5 bases, the J end by 9 bases, with 23 bases between. Germline CDR1 reads LNHDA; CDR2 reads SQIVND (reference sequence). The CDR3 sequence is 16 residues long. The CDR3 sequence is CASSFGTGSAGRPQHF. The CDR3 DNA follows: TGTGCCAGTAGTTTTGGGACCGGGTCAGCAGGTCGGCCCCAGCATTTT. Supplemented by reference TRBV19 and TRBJ1-5, the full variable domain reads DGGITQSPKYLFRKEGQNVTLSCEQNLNHDAMYWYRQDPGQGLRLIYYSQIVNDFQKGDIAEGYSVSREKKESFPLTVTSAQKNPTAFYLCASSFGTGSAGRPQHFGDGTRLSIL.

The chain uses TRBV28 and TRBJ1-4; no reliable D call. Germline V gene sequence: CDR1 MDHEN, CDR2 SYDVKM. This CDR3 is built from 15 residues. Deletions cut 2 bases from V and 1 base from J, with 8 bases between. The CDR3 loop reads CASSLADQTNEKLFF. The CDR3 nucleotides read TGTGCCAGCAGTTTAGCCGACCAAACTAATGAAAAACTGTTTTTT.

The chain couples TRBV21-1 to TRBJ2-1; whether TRBD1, the table's D call, matches the DNA was not checked. TRBV21-1 is recorded as a pseudogene. CDR3 length equals 16 residues. This CDR3 is CASSPGRQGAYNEQFF. The CDR3 region has the DNA TGTGCCAGCAGCCCGGGGAGACAGGGGGCGTACAATGAGCAGTTCTTC.

V gene TRBV19 combines with J gene TRBJ2-7; D tentatively fits TRBD1 or TRBD2 (5 bases each). Trimming removed 5 bases at V and 1 base at J, with 15 bases between. CDR1 is LNHDA and CDR2 is SQIVND in the germline V gene (reference sequence). The CDR3 length is 15 residues. This CDR3 is CASSPQERGSYEQYF. The CDR3 region has the DNA TGTGCCAGTAGTCCTCAAGAGAGGGGATCCTACGAGCAGTACTTC. Looking up the rest from reference TRBV19 and TRBJ2-7 gives the full variable domain: DGGITQSPKYLFRKEGQNVTLSCEQNLNHDAMYWYRQDPGQGLRLIYYSQIVNDFQKGDIAEGYSVSREKKESFPLTVTSAQKNPTAFYLCASSPQERGSYEQYFGPGTRLTVT.

Only one count was recorded for this clone. The J gene is TRBJ2-7, the V gene TRBV5-6, with D perhaps matching TRBD1 (6 bases). The V gene lost 8 bases and the J gene lost 2 bases, with 17 bases spanning the gap. CDR3 length: 14 amino acids. CDR1 and CDR2 from the germline V gene are SGHDT and YYEEEE. The CDR3 DNA reads as TGTGCCAGTAAACGGACAGCCGACCCCTACGAGCAGTACTTC. This encodes CASKRTADPYEQYF.

The chain links TRBV5-8 to TRBJ2-5; TRBD2 aligns across 8 bases. Per the germline V gene, CDR1 is SGHTS and CDR2 is YDEGEE. The CDR3 has 16 residues. The trim removed 4 bases at V and 0 bases at J, leaving 8 bases unmatched. The CDR3 spells CASSPLAGKYQETQYF. The CDR3, as DNA: TGTGCCAGCAGCCCATTAGCGGGGAAGTACCAAGAGACCCAGTACTTC.

The V gene is TRBV30, the J gene TRBJ1-2; 9 nucleotides match TRBD1. The CDR3 length is 14 residues. With 3 bases clipped from V and 6 bases from J, the junction kept 8 bases outside the gene matches. Germline CDR1 reads GTSNPN; CDR2 reads SVGIG (reference sequence). The CDR3 spells CAWSLDRGSDGYTF. DNA for the CDR3: TGTGCCTGGAGCCTCGACAGGGGGTCCGATGGCTACACCTTC.

The rearrangement uses TRBV13 and TRBJ1-2; no definite D call. V was pared by 7 bases and J by 3 bases, with 18 bases between. CDR3 length: 15 amino acids. Germline V gene sequence: CDR1 PRHDT, CDR2 FYEKMQ (reference sequence). The CDR3 DNA sequence: TGTGCCAGCATCTTTAGGAGGGAGAATTACTATGGCTACACCTTC. It specifies CASIFRRENYYGYTF.

The rearrangement links TRBV9 to TRBJ1-3; D is ambiguous. The CDR3 spans 13 residues. Germline V gives CDR1 SGDLS, CDR2 YYNGEE. V was pared by 3 bases and J by 6 bases, with 10 bases between. The CDR3 DNA sequence: TGTGCCAGCAGCGCGGGGATGGCAAACACCATATATTTT. Its protein is CASSAGMANTIYF.

There are a few counts of this clone. The chain has TRBV28 and TRBJ1-2; maybe TRBD1 (6 bases). The V gene lost 6 bases and the J gene lost 3 bases, with 11 bases spanning the gap. Germline V lookup: CDR1 MDHEN, CDR2 SYDVKM. The CDR3 has 13 residues. In nucleotides, the CDR3 is TGTGCCAGCAGCGGACAGATCTACTATGGCTACACCTTC. Residues: CASSGQIYYGYTF.

The chain has TRBV7-2 and TRBJ2-5; TRBD2 matches 14 bases. Unmatched junction bases numbered 8, after V lost 0 bases and J lost 5 bases. Germline assignment: CDR1 SGHTA and CDR2 FQGNSA. This CDR3 region has 18 residues. The CDR3 sequence: CASSLALGLAGVGETQYF. The CDR3 DNA follows: TGTGCCAGCAGCTTAGCTCTGGGACTAGCGGGGGTTGGGGAGACCCAGTACTTC.

Only one count was recorded for this clone. The V call is TRBV6-6, the J call TRBJ1-2; 7 nucleotides align to TRBD1. The CDR3 contains 12 residues. The V gene's germline CDR1 is MNHNY and CDR2 SVGAGI (reference sequence). V shed 5 bases and J 14 bases; nucleotides not matched to a gene: 11. The DNA for the CDR3 is TGTGCCAGCAGTCCCTCTGGACAGGTCCGGACCTTC. Amino acid sequence: CASSPSGQVRTF.

The chain combines TRBV25-1 with TRBJ1-6; D gene unclear. V lost 1 base and J 0 bases, leaving 10 bases between the germline ends. Germline V lookup: CDR1 MGHDK, CDR2 SYGVNS. There are 17 residues in the CDR3. The CDR3 reads CASSEFRESSYNSPLHF. CDR3 in DNA: TGTGCCAGCAGTGAATTTCGGGAAAGCTCCTATAATTCACCCCTCCACTTT.

The rearrangement links TRBV19 to TRBJ1-1, with 7 bases lining up with TRBD1. The CDR3 extends over 15 amino acids. The V gene's germline CDR1 is LNHDA and CDR2 SQIVND (reference sequence). V shed 4 bases and J 0 bases; nucleotides not matched to a gene: 5. The CDR3 loop reads CASSTVQGMNTEAFF. In DNA, the CDR3 is TGTGCCAGTAGTACCGTACAGGGGATGAACACTGAAGCTTTCTTT.

This clone was picked up one time. This chain joins TRBV19 and TRBJ1-4, with 7 nucleotides matching TRBD1. Germline CDR1 is LNHDA and CDR2 is SQIVND (reference sequence). This CDR3 is built from 14 residues. J gave up 5 bases and V 6 bases, and 6 bases lay outside the gene matches. DNA for the CDR3: TGTGCCAGTAGGACGGGACAGAAAAATGAAAAACTGTTTTTT. Translated, it gives CASRTGQKNEKLFF.

The chain is built from TRBV6-5 and TRBJ2-7; D tentatively reads TRBD1 or TRBD2 (5 bases each). Germline CDR1 reads MNHEY; CDR2 reads SVGAGI. The CDR3 is made up of 14 amino acids. Deletions cut 2 bases from V and 1 base from J, with 9 bases between. The CDR3 DNA is TGTGCCAGCAGTTACCAGGGACGGTCCTACGAGCAGTACTTC. This gives the protein CASSYQGRSYEQYF.

The J gene is TRBJ1-1, the V gene TRBV15, with D perhaps matching TRBD1 (6 bases). The CDR3 is 14 residues long. The V end was cut by 5 bases, the J end by 4 bases, with 14 bases between. Germline CDR1 is LNHNV and CDR2 is YYDKDF (reference sequence). CDR3 region: CATSPRGGGTEAFF. CDR3 DNA: TGTGCCACCAGCCCCCGGGGGGGCGGCACTGAAGCTTTCTTT.

DNA of the CDR3: TGTGCCAGCAGCGTATCCTACGGGACTAGCGGGAGCACAGATACGCAGTATTTT. Translating it yields CASSVSYGTSGSTDTQYF. This chain joins TRBV9 and TRBJ2-3; 12 nucleotides agree with TRBD2. V dropped 1 base and J dropped 0; count of bases not matched to a gene: 6. Germline V gene sequence: CDR1 SGDLS, CDR2 YYNGEE. CDR3 length equals 18 residues.

Note on this clone: Different DNA sequences within this sample yield the same CDR3. The chain links TRBV9 to TRBJ2-2, with 8 bases identical to TRBD2. The CDR3 spans 14 residues. Germline lookup yields CDR1 SGDLS and CDR2 YYNGEE. J lost 4 bases, V lost 3 bases, and 2 bases had no gene match. This chain's CDR3 is CASSARGGTGELFF. The CDR3 DNA reads as TGTGCCAGCAGCGCACGGGGGGGCACCGGGGAGCTGTTTTTT. Full variable domain (outside the CDR3, taken from reference TRBV9 and TRBJ2-2): DSGVTQTPKHLITATGQRVTLRCSPRSGDLSVYWYQQSLDQGLQFLIQYYNGEERAKGNILERFSAQQFPDLHSELNLSSLELGDSALYFCASSARGGTGELFFGEGSRLTVL.